Presented here are 27 T cell receptor beta chains from one specimen sequenced in a study of CD8 T cells in ankylosing spondylitis. TCRdb re-called the 5' RACE reads with MiXCR, one entry per CDR3 protein. The top ten hold approximately 10% of the sample, which has tens of thousands of distinct CDR3 sequences, 7.2% seen once. The specimen was blood, either unsorted or a sorted T cell fraction (not recorded which). These receptors were collected from a male donor with ankylosing spondylitis or in good health (not recorded which).

The CDR3 loop is CASSPTTSIRDRESNQPQHF. Written as DNA, the CDR3 is TGTGCCAGCAGCCCAACGACATCTATCCGGGACAGGGAAAGCAATCAGCCCCAGCATTTT. This rearrangement joins TRBV14 to TRBJ1-5; TRBD1 aligns across 9 bases. J lost 1 base, V lost 4 bases, and 17 bases had no gene match. There are 20 residues in the CDR3. Per germline, CDR1 SGHDN and CDR2 FVKESK.

This clonotype was recorded at least ten times. J is TRBJ2-1 and V is TRBV20-1; 10 nucleotides agree with TRBD2. V trimming: 7 bases; J trimming: 2 bases; junction bases outside the gene matches: 8. Germline lookup yields CDR1 DFQATT and CDR2 SNEGSKA (reference sequence). This CDR3 has 15 residues. CDR3 coding DNA: TGCAGTGTCCCGCTAGCGGGAGCTGCCTACAATGAGCAGTTCTTC. Translating gives CSVPLAGAAYNEQFF.

The gene calls are TRBV5-4 and TRBJ2-5, with 9 bases matching TRBD1. This CDR3 has 13 residues. The J segment lost 5 bases and the V segment lost 6 bases, leaving 5 bases of the junction unmatched. CDR1 and CDR2 (germline): SGHNT, YYREEE (reference sequence). The CDR3: CASTRTGEETQYF. Written as DNA, the CDR3 is TGTGCCAGCACCAGGACAGGGGAGGAGACCCAGTACTTC.

By sample share, this clonotype is medium-sized. The chain recombines TRBV5-1 with TRBJ2-7; D gene unclear. CDR3 length: 13 amino acids. Trimming removed 4 bases from V and 0 bases from J, with 8 bases in between. Germline assignment: CDR1 SGHRS and CDR2 YFSETQ. CDR3 protein: CASSGQYSYEQYF. The CDR3 DNA sequence: TGCGCCAGCAGCGGTCAGTACTCCTACGAGCAGTACTTC.

The V and J genes are TRBV6-1 and TRBJ2-1; 8 bases match TRBD1. Germline CDR1 MNHNS, CDR2 SASEGT. CDR3 size: 14 residues. V lost 6 bases, J lost 4 bases, and 5 bases stayed unmatched. CDR3 residues: CASRRTGPYNEQFF. CDR3 nucleotides: TGTGCCAGCAGGAGGACAGGGCCTTACAATGAGCAGTTCTTC.

This clonotype was observed many times. V usage is TRBV3-1 and J usage is TRBJ2-3; weak D call: TRBD1 (6 bases). The CDR3 covers 15 residues. Germline V gene data show CDR1 as LGHDT and CDR2 as YNNKEL (reference sequence). Trimming took off 3 bases at V and 3 bases at J, with 13 bases between the two ends. The CDR3 coding sequence is TGTGCCAGCAGCCAGGGGCAGGGGCAAACAGATACGCAGTATTTT. Amino acids: CASSQGQGQTDTQYF.

This clonotype was counted many times. The chain recombines TRBV11-2 with TRBJ2-3, with D uncertain. The CDR3 runs 15 residues. Germline CDR1 is SGHAT and CDR2 is FQNNGV. V was shortened by 1 base and J by 0 bases, with 8 bases between the two germline ends. The CDR3 region has the DNA TGTGCCAGCAGCTTAGTGGGCGGTAGCACAGATACGCAGTATTTT. It codes for CASSLVGGSTDTQYF.

This clonotype was recorded many times. The J gene is TRBJ2-1, the V gene TRBV20-1; TRBD2 matches 9 bases. CDR1 and CDR2 from the germline V gene are DFQATT and SNEGSKA (reference sequence). This CDR3 spans 17 amino acids. The ends lost 0 bases at V and 1 base at J; junction bases unmatched: 7. CDR3 sequence reads: CSARDGGRALSYNEQFF. CDR3 in DNA: TGCAGTGCTAGAGATGGCGGGAGGGCCCTATCCTACAATGAGCAGTTCTTC.

Many counts were recorded for this clonotype. The V gene is TRBV23-1, the J gene TRBJ2-1; maybe TRBD2 (6 bases). TRBV23-1 qualifies as an ORF whose function is uncertain. With 2 bases removed from V and 6 bases from J, the gap between germline ends came to 8 bases. The CDR3 is 13 amino acids. CDR3 in amino acids: CASSQGGINEQFF. The CDR3 coding sequence is TGCGCCAGCAGTCAAGGAGGGATCAATGAGCAGTTCTTC.

This clonotype was counted ten times or more. This sequence joins TRBV28 and TRBJ2-2, with 9 positions matching TRBD2. Trimming removed 6 bases from V and 0 bases from J; junction bases left unmatched: 2. The germline V gene encodes CDR1 MDHEN and CDR2 SYDVKM. The CDR3 contains 15 residues. The CDR3 loop reads CASRGGRANTGELFF. CDR3 DNA: TGTGCCAGCAGGGGCGGGAGGGCGAACACCGGGGAGCTGTTTTTT.

Many counts were recorded for this clonotype. V gene TRBV6-6 combines with J gene TRBJ2-2, with no clear D. CDR3 length: 14 residues. Trimming removed 7 bases from V and 3 bases from J, with 12 bases in between. The V gene's germline CDR1 is MNHNY and CDR2 SVGAGI (reference sequence). CDR3 DNA: TGTGCCAGCACCCCGGACGCGTACACCGGGGAGCTGTTTTTT. This translates into CASTPDAYTGELFF.

This clonotype was picked up many times. The gene calls are TRBV5-6 and TRBJ2-7, with 11 bases that match TRBD1. V shed 0 bases and J 4 bases; nucleotides not matched to a gene: 3. This CDR3 contains 15 residues. Germline V gives CDR1 SGHDT, CDR2 YYEEEE. This CDR3 reads CASSLVGQGAYEQYF. Written as DNA, the CDR3 is TGTGCCAGCAGCTTGGTAGGACAGGGGGCATACGAGCAGTACTTC. The whole variable domain, filled in from reference TRBV5-6 and TRBJ2-7, reads DAGVTQSPTHLIKTRGQQVTLRCSPKSGHDTVSWYQQALGQGPQFIFQYYEEEERQRGNFPDRFSGHQFPNYSSELNVNALLLGDSALYLCASSLVGQGAYEQYFGPGTRLTVT.

V usage is TRBV5-6 and J usage is TRBJ2-1, with TRBD1 identical over 10 bases. CDR1 is SGHDT and CDR2 is YYEEEE in the germline V gene. V shed 4 bases, J shed 3 bases, and the junction held 7 bases outside the gene matches. This CDR3 region has 16 residues. CDR3 in DNA: TGTGCCAGCAGCCTGTACCGGACAGGGGGCTACAATGAGCAGTTCTTC. Protein: CASSLYRTGGYNEQFF.

This clonotype occurred many times. The chain links TRBV25-1 to TRBJ2-7; 10 bases match TRBD2. V shed 7 bases and J 5 bases; nucleotides not matched to a gene: 8. Germline assignment: CDR1 MGHDK and CDR2 SYGVNS. The CDR3 runs to 14 residues. Written as DNA, the CDR3 is TGTGCCAGCACCCGTCCTAGCGGGAGTAACGAGCAGTACTTC. This codes for CASTRPSGSNEQYF.

Ten or more counts support this clonotype. This chain links TRBV10-3 with TRBJ2-7; no clear D. Trimming stripped 0 bases from V and 2 bases from J, with 20 bases between. Per the germline V gene, CDR1 is ENHRY and CDR2 is SYGVKD. The CDR3 spans 18 residues. The CDR3 coding sequence is TGTGCCATCAGTGAGTCGAGTAAACTCCCCCATTCGCCCTACGAGCAGTACTTC. This gives the protein CAISESSKLPHSPYEQYF.

J is TRBJ1-5 and V is TRBV7-9, with unresolved D. Trimming left V 3 bases short and J 13 bases short, with 13 bases between. The CDR3 is made up of 12 amino acids. The germline CDR1 and CDR2 sequences are SEHNR and FQNEAQ (reference sequence). The CDR3, as DNA: TGTGCCAGCAGCTTGGGTGATTTCGGTCAGCATTTT. Protein product: CASSLGDFGQHF.

This clonotype was counted ten times or more. The chain combines TRBV20-1 with TRBJ1-6; D gene unclear. The V gene lost 3 bases and the J gene lost 9 bases, with 12 bases spanning the gap. CDR3 length equals 13 residues. Germline V lookup: CDR1 DFQATT, CDR2 SNEGSKA (reference sequence). The CDR3 loop reads CSASSASGSPLHF. DNA of the CDR3: TGCAGTGCTAGTTCGGCGTCCGGTTCACCCCTCCACTTT.

This clonotype was counted at least ten times. This chain uses TRBV12-3 or TRBV12-4 with TRBJ1-5, with TRBD1 as a possible D gene (5 bases). The CDR3 contains 16 residues. With 3 bases removed from V and 0 bases from J, the gap between germline ends came to 12 bases. CDR3: CASSLGDGISNQPQHF. The CDR3 DNA is TGTGCCAGCAGTTTGGGGGACGGAATTAGCAATCAGCCCCAGCATTTT.

This clonotype was picked up many times. The chain employs TRBV4-2 and TRBJ2-6; D gene uncertain. The germline V gene encodes CDR1 LGHNA and CDR2 YNFKEQ. This CDR3 spans 20 amino acids. The V gene lost 5 bases and the J gene lost 4 bases, with 27 bases spanning the gap. The CDR3 region has the DNA TGTGCCAGCAGCTCAAGACTCCTCCCCCTCACTCCCAGCGGGGCCAACGTCCTGACTTTC. Amino acids: CASSSRLLPLTPSGANVLTF.

This clonotype occurred many times. This chain connects TRBV20-1 to TRBJ2-5, with 9 bases aligning to TRBD1. The V gene's germline CDR1 is DFQATT and CDR2 SNEGSKA (reference sequence). The CDR3 is 15 amino acids. V trimming: 3 bases; J trimming: 4 bases; junction bases outside the gene matches: 9. CDR3 coding DNA: TGCAGTGCTAGGCCCTACACAGGGGGCAGAGAGACCCAGTACTTC. Translating gives CSARPYTGGRETQYF.

In its sample, this clonotype was seen many times. The gene calls are TRBV20-1 and TRBJ1-2; possibly TRBD1 for D (6 bases). Germline loops: CDR1 DFQATT, CDR2 SNEGSKA (reference sequence). V was pared by 6 bases and J by 4 bases, with 12 bases between. CDR3 length: 12 residues. This CDR3 is CSAGDTVYGYTF. Here the CDR3 DNA reads TGCAGTGCAGGGGACACGGTCTATGGCTACACCTTC.

This clonotype was seen many times. J is TRBJ1-1 and V is TRBV12-3 or TRBV12-4; weak D call: TRBD1 (5 bases). The CDR3 is 14 amino acids. V lost 6 bases, J lost 6 bases, and 17 bases lay in between. CDR3 sequence (DNA): TGTGCCAGCAGCCCCAGGGAGGGAGGTTCTGAAGCTTTCTTT. Translating gives CASSPREGGSEAFF.

This clonotype appeared many times. The V gene is TRBV5-5, the J gene TRBJ2-7, with TRBD2 as a possible D gene (5 bases). The germline V and J ends were trimmed by 4 bases and 4 bases, with 9 bases remaining between them. Germline-derived CDR1 and CDR2 are SGHKS and YYEKEE (reference sequence). This CDR3 is 12 amino acids long. The CDR3 nucleotides read TGTGCCAGCAGCCCCGAGGGATACGAGCAGTACTTC. Its translation is CASSPEGYEQYF. Drawing the rest from reference TRBV5-5 and TRBJ2-7, the complete variable domain is DAGVTQSPTHLIKTRGQQVTLRCSPISGHKSVSWYQQVLGQGPQFIFQYYEKEERGRGNFPDRFSARQFPNYSSELNVNALLLGDSALYLCASSPEGYEQYFGPGTRLTVT.

V gene TRBV24-1 combines with J gene TRBJ2-1; 11 bases line up with TRBD2. The J segment lost 12 bases and the V segment lost 11 bases, leaving 11 bases of the junction unmatched. The CDR3 loop spans 13 amino acids. The germline V gene encodes CDR1 KGHDR and CDR2 SFDVKD. The CDR3 DNA reads TGTGCCAGCATTCGACTAGCGGGACGGGGGCAGTTCTTC. Residues: CASIRLAGRGQFF.

This clonotype showed up many times. The genes are TRBV7-6 and TRBJ2-7; 7 nucleotides match TRBD2. The CDR3 consists of 16 residues. V shed 2 bases, J shed 6 bases, and the junction held 13 bases outside the gene matches. The germline gives CDR1 SGHVS, CDR2 FNYEAQ. CDR3 in DNA: TGTGCCAGCAGCTTACTAGCGGCCGCGGGCTCCGGCGAGCAGTACTTC. This codes for CASSLLAAAGSGEQYF.

This clonotype was seen ten or more times. The J gene is TRBJ2-1, the V gene TRBV13, with D tentatively TRBD1 (5 bases). CDR3 length: 16 amino acids. Germline V gene lookup returns CDR1 PRHDT and CDR2 FYEKMQ (reference sequence). The V end lost 5 bases, the J end lost 8 bases, and 22 bases lay between the germline ends. The CDR3 here is CASSLRGPFPTDEQFF. The CDR3 DNA follows: TGTGCCAGCAGCCTAAGGGGCCCGTTCCCCACAGATGAGCAGTTCTTC.

The sample holds many counts of this clonotype. This chain uses TRBV5-1 with TRBJ1-1; D is uncertain. Trimming shortened V by 0 bases and J by 7 bases, and 10 bases separated the two germline ends. The CDR3 is 13 residues long. From germline, CDR1 is SGHRS and CDR2 YFSETQ. The DNA for the CDR3 is TGCGCCAGCAGCTTGGGGCGGGCGAATGAAGCTTTCTTT. Protein: CASSLGRANEAFF.